Here is one TCR beta chain with its context. This entry is derived from a study of blood T cell repertoires in COVID-19. Assay: immunoSEQ multiplex PCR; the TCRdb copy retains only in-frame clones and omits some. The data hold roughly 120,000 clones, with under 85% observed a single time. The trim removed 5 bases at V and 3 bases at J, leaving 10 bases unmatched. The CDR3 totals 15 residues. Germline values: CDR1 MNHEY, CDR2 SVGEGT. This clonotype originated in a woman in her sixties with acute or convalescent COVID-19. The chain uses TRBV6-2 or TRBV6-3 and TRBJ2-7; 7 bases agree with TRBD1. The specimen sequenced was peripheral blood. CDR3 bases: TGTGCCAGCAGTGGACAGGATAACATATACTACGAGCAGTACGTC. This gives the protein CASSGQDNIYYEQYV.